A single sample is the source of the 10 T cell receptor beta chains below, sequenced in a study of CD4 T cells in relation to SARS-CoV-2 and coronaviruses. CD4+ T cells from unexposed donors were obtained before the COVID-19 pandemic (2011-2018). After roughly ten days of culture, CD4+ T cells were isolated. The table came from immunoSEQ multiplex PCR; TCRdb's copy has only in-frame clones and leaves some out. The repertoire holds about 26,000 clones, with around 80% as singletons. No antigens are known for them. Sequencing input: CD4+ T cells from PBMCs, cultured in vitro. Receptors originate from a human donor in good health.

By proportion, this clone is medium-sized. The chain uses TRBV7-2 and TRBJ1-1, with D hard to call. Trimming removed 1 base at V and 9 bases at J, with 12 bases between. The CDR3 sequence is 13 residues long. CDR1 and CDR2 (germline): SGHTA, FQGNSA. The CDR3 sequence is CASSLVGTWQAFF. DNA of the CDR3: TGTGCCAGCAGCTTAGTTGGAACCTGGCAAGCTTTCTTT.

The chain joins TRBV6-2 or TRBV6-3 to TRBJ1-1; TRBD1 might be the D (5 bases). The CDR3 length is 14 residues. With 0 bases removed from V and 5 bases from J, the gap between germline ends came to 10 bases. In germline, CDR1 is MNHEY, CDR2 SVGEGT. CDR3 in DNA: TGTGCCAGCAGTTACTCGTGGGGGGAGACTGAAGCTTTCTTT. Its protein is CASSYSWGETEAFF.

This clone was picked up a small number of times. The rearrangement joins TRBV14 to TRBJ2-5, with 7 bases lining up with TRBD1. Germline values: CDR1 SGHDN, CDR2 FVKESK. This CDR3 contains 15 residues. Trimming cost V 1 base and J 5 bases; bases outside gene matches: 7. DNA of the CDR3: TGTGCCAGCAGCCAAGGGGCGACAGGGTGGGAGACCCAGTACTTC. It is translated as CASSQGATGWETQYF.

CDR3 loop: CASSRRDSWGETQYF. The CDR3 DNA reads as TGTGCCAGCAGTAGAAGGGACAGCTGGGGAGAGACCCAGTACTTC. This chain links TRBV2 with TRBJ2-5; 7 bases align to TRBD1. The germline gives CDR1 SNHLY, CDR2 FYNNEI. The J segment lost 4 bases and the V segment lost 5 bases, leaving 10 bases of the junction unmatched. This CDR3 has 15 amino acids. Full variable domain (outside the CDR3, taken from reference TRBV2 and TRBJ2-5): EPEVTQTPSHQVTQMGQEVILRCVPISNHLYFYWYRQILGQKVEFLVSFYNNEISEKSEIFDDQFSVERPDGSNFTLKIRSTKLEDSAMYFCASSRRDSWGETQYFGPGTRLLVL.

This clone was detected only once. The CDR3 spells CASSISVASGEHYEQYF. The CDR3 coding sequence is TGTGCCAGTAGTATCTCCGTGGCTAGCGGAGAACACTACGAGCAGTACTTC. J is TRBJ2-7 and V is TRBV19; TRBD2 matches at 7 bases. V lost 3 bases to trimming and J lost 3 bases; unmatched junction nucleotides: 14. This CDR3 has 17 amino acids. Germline V lookup: CDR1 LNHDA, CDR2 SQIVND (reference sequence). Supplemented by reference TRBV19 and TRBJ2-7, the full variable domain reads DGGITQSPKYLFRKEGQNVTLSCEQNLNHDAMYWYRQDPGQGLRLIYYSQIVNDFQKGDIAEGYSVSREKKESFPLTVTSAQKNPTAFYLCASSISVASGEHYEQYFGPGTRLTVT.

The chain is built from TRBV2 and TRBJ1-2, with 7 bases lining up with TRBD1. Germline CDR1 is SNHLY and CDR2 is FYNNEI. V gave up 5 bases and J gave up 2 bases; unmatched junction bases: 2. CDR3 length equals 13 residues. The CDR3 is CASSLTGNYGYTF. The CDR3 DNA is TGTGCCAGCAGTTTGACAGGGAACTATGGCTACACCTTC.

Written as DNA, the CDR3 is TGTGCCAGCAGCTTAGTACAGGGGCCGAGCTCCTACAATGAGCAGTTCTTC. It translates to CASSLVQGPSSYNEQFF. The V call is TRBV7-2, the J call TRBJ2-1; 7 nucleotides match TRBD1. J was trimmed by 0 bases and V by 1 base; bases with no gene match: 6. The CDR3 is 17 residues long. Germline V gives CDR1 SGHTA, CDR2 FQGNSA.

The chain employs TRBV12-1 and TRBJ2-2; TRBD2, the table's D call, lacks a check against the DNA. TRBV12-1 is marked as a pseudogene. This CDR3 contains 14 residues. The CDR3 loop is CASSLAGDTGELFF. The CDR3 bases are TGTGCCAGCAGCTTGGCGGGAGATACCGGGGAGCTGTTTTTT.

This chain links TRBV7-8 with TRBJ2-3; 11 positions match TRBD2. This CDR3 has 13 amino acids. Germline CDR1 is SGHVS and CDR2 is FQNEAQ. V gave up 6 bases and J gave up 5 bases; unmatched junction bases: 1. The CDR3 region is CASRLAGEDTQYF. The DNA for the CDR3 is TGTGCCAGCAGACTAGCGGGGGAAGATACGCAGTATTTT.

The count of this clone is one. The V gene is TRBV7-2, the J gene TRBJ2-3, with TRBD2 matching over 9 bases. The CDR3 has 16 residues. CDR1 and CDR2 (germline): SGHTA, FQGNSA. J lost 1 base, V lost 1 base, and 3 bases had no gene match. CDR3 sequence (DNA): TGTGCCAGCAGCTTAGGAGAGCGGGGGGGCACAGATACGCAGTATTTT. Its translation: CASSLGERGGTDTQYF.